The 26 T cell receptor beta chains given below trace back to one sample, sequenced in a study of CXCR3-negative and CXCR3-positive naive CD8 T cells. Findings of the study overall: Naive cells with CXCR3 showed TRB CDR3s that were more hydrophobic than those in CXCR3-negative naive cells.

Their specific antigens are unknown. UMI-tagged TRB cDNA libraries were built via 5' RACE. One entry per CDR3 protein, without DNA, is what TCRdb gives after re-calling the 5' RACE reads. This sample contains some 120,000 distinct CDR3 sequences. Sequenced sample: naive CXCR3+ CD8+ T cells from blood. Subset indicated: CD45RO-CCR7+CD27+CD95- naive CD8+ T cells expressing CXCR3 (TNR3+). These receptors came from a human donor in good health. Some clones in this sample may be carry-over from other donors' samples.

V is TRBV12-3 or TRBV12-4 and J is TRBJ1-2; TCRdb designates TRBD1, a call that cannot be tested without DNA. This CDR3 is 16 amino acids long. The CDR3 sequence is CASSFRGRLTKYGYTF.

Here the CDR3 reads CSVEADRAYNEQFF. This chain uses TRBV29-1 with TRBJ2-1; TCRdb names TRBD1, which stays unverified in the absence of DNA. Germline V gene sequence: CDR1 SQVTM, CDR2 ANQGSEA. The CDR3 length is 14 residues.

The chain combines TRBV4-1 with TRBJ2-7; TCRdb's D call, TRBD1, is unchecked because there is no DNA. The CDR3 spans 15 residues. From germline, CDR1 is MGHRA and CDR2 YSYEKL. The CDR3 spells CASSQTQGSHYEQYF.

This chain connects TRBV12-3 or TRBV12-4 to TRBJ2-3; TCRdb indicates TRBD1, and absent DNA this call remains unverified. The CDR3 sequence is 12 residues long. The CDR3: CASTGVRDTQYF.

The CDR3 reads CASSNGGGGPDTEAFF. The chain joins TRBV6-5 to TRBJ1-1; the D gene TCRdb calls, TRBD1, cannot be checked with no DNA. This CDR3 has 16 residues. Germline assignment: CDR1 MNHEY and CDR2 SVGAGI.

The gene calls are TRBV6-2 or TRBV6-3 and TRBJ2-1; TCRdb names TRBD2, which stays unverified in the absence of DNA. CDR1 and CDR2 (germline): MNHEY, SVGEGT. This CDR3 region has 20 residues. CDR3 in amino acids: CASEYSGTSGGPGNDNEQFF.

This rearrangement joins TRBV9 to TRBJ1-1; TCRdb indicates TRBD1, and absent DNA this call remains unverified. This CDR3 has 14 amino acids. Germline V gene data show CDR1 as SGDLS and CDR2 as YYNGEE. This CDR3 is CASNTPGTSTEAFF.

The J gene is TRBJ2-7, the V gene TRBV5-6; the D gene TCRdb calls, TRBD1, cannot be checked with no DNA. Germline CDR1 is SGHDT and CDR2 is YYEEEE. This CDR3 comprises 16 residues. The chain's CDR3 is CASSLVVGTRTYEQYF.

J is TRBJ2-5 and V is TRBV27; TCRdb proposes TRBD1, but this gene call is untestable without DNA. The CDR3 spans 14 residues. Germline V gene sequence: CDR1 MNHEY, CDR2 SMNVEV (reference sequence). The CDR3 region is CASSPRDRVETQYF.

This chain links TRBV2 with TRBJ1-2. Germline V gene data show CDR1 as SNHLY and CDR2 as FYNNEI. The CDR3 has 16 amino acids. The CDR3 protein is CASSEGAEQGNYGYTF.

The V call is TRBV9, the J call TRBJ2-1; without DNA, the TCRdb call of TRBD1 cannot be checked. Germline V lookup: CDR1 SGDLS, CDR2 YYNGEE. The CDR3 spans 14 residues. The CDR3 loop is CASSLASGGNEQFF. The variable domain in full, completed from reference TRBV9 and TRBJ2-1, reads DSGVTQTPKHLITATGQRVTLRCSPRSGDLSVYWYQQSLDQGLQFLIQYYNGEERAKGNILERFSAQQFPDLHSELNLSSLELGDSALYFCASSLASGGNEQFFGPGTRLTVL.

The chain carries TRBV20-1 and TRBJ2-7. The CDR3 covers 13 residues. Germline CDR1 is DFQATT and CDR2 is SNEGSKA (reference sequence). The CDR3 loop reads CSARKTSSYEQYF.

V usage is TRBV7-9 and J usage is TRBJ1-1; no DNA is available, so the TRBD1 call from TCRdb remains unchecked. The CDR3 is made up of 18 amino acids. The germline CDR1 and CDR2 sequences are SEHNR and FQNEAQ (reference sequence). The CDR3 loop reads CASSPPPGQGALNTEAFF.

The chain couples TRBV5-1 to TRBJ2-7; with no DNA, the TCRdb D assignment of TRBD2 cannot be verified. This CDR3 has 14 amino acids. Germline V gene sequence: CDR1 SGHRS, CDR2 YFSETQ. The CDR3 is CASSLGRYLDEQYF.

The V and J genes are TRBV14 and TRBJ1-1. This CDR3 spans 14 amino acids. Germline lookup yields CDR1 SGHDN and CDR2 FVKESK. The CDR3 is CASSQLGLNTEAFF.

The chain has TRBV11-1 and TRBJ2-3. The germline gives CDR1 SGHAT, CDR2 FQDESV (reference sequence). The CDR3 sequence is 16 residues long. The CDR3 loop reads CASKWHTQSNTDTQYF. The full variable domain, in which reference TRBV11-1 and TRBJ2-3 provide the parts outside the CDR3, is EAEVAQSPRYKITEKSQAVAFWCDPISGHATLYWYRQILGQGPELLVQFQDESVVDDSQLPKDRFSAERLKGVDSTLKIQPAELGDSAMYLCASKWHTQSNTDTQYFGPGTRLTVL.

This rearrangement joins TRBV7-9 to TRBJ1-1; there is no DNA to check the TCRdb D call of TRBD1. Germline values: CDR1 SEHNR, CDR2 FQNEAQ (reference sequence). The CDR3 spans 14 residues. Here the CDR3 reads CASRDPGPWAEAFF.

The gene calls are TRBV20-1 and TRBJ1-1; the TCRdb call, TRBD1, lacks DNA for checking. Looked up from germline, CDR1 is DFQATT and CDR2 is SNEGSKA (reference sequence). The CDR3 is 16 residues long. CDR3 region: CSARDRQGAANTEAFF.

V and J are TRBV25-1 and TRBJ1-1; TCRdb gives TRBD1 as the D gene, but with no DNA this cannot be confirmed. This CDR3 comprises 15 residues. CDR1 is MGHDK and CDR2 is SYGVNS in the germline V gene. The CDR3 protein is CASSELPRGDTEAFF.

V usage is TRBV30 and J usage is TRBJ1-1. Germline CDR1 is GTSNPN and CDR2 is SVGIG (reference sequence). The CDR3 covers 11 residues. The CDR3 sequence: CAWKGGTEAFF.

The genes are TRBV29-1 and TRBJ2-7; TCRdb returns TRBD2, unconfirmable since there is no DNA. Germline CDR1 is SQVTM and CDR2 is ANQGSEA. CDR3 length equals 14 residues. CDR3 sequence reads: CSVREGGPSYEQYF.

The V gene is TRBV21-1, the J gene TRBJ2-3. TRBV21-1 is shown as a pseudogene. The CDR3 has 11 residues. CDR3 in amino acids: CASRRTDTQYF.

The V and J genes are TRBV6-5 and TRBJ2-3; there is no DNA to check the TCRdb D call of TRBD1. CDR3 length: 13 amino acids. Germline assignment: CDR1 MNHEY and CDR2 SVGAGI. The CDR3 spells CASSYFGGDTQYF.

The chain is built from TRBV7-3 and TRBJ2-1; TCRdb indicates TRBD2, and absent DNA this call remains unverified. The CDR3 runs to 13 residues. Germline loops: CDR1 SGHTA, CDR2 FQGTGA. CDR3 sequence reads: CASRGSGYNDQFF.

The chain links TRBV13 to TRBJ2-1; TCRdb proposes TRBD1, but this gene call is untestable without DNA. Germline CDR1 and CDR2: PRHDT and FYEKMQ (reference sequence). CDR3 length: 14 residues. CDR3 sequence: CASSAGTDNNEQFF.

The chain joins TRBV5-1 to TRBJ2-7; there is no DNA to check the TCRdb D call of TRBD1. The CDR3 runs 11 residues. Germline CDR1 reads SGHRS; CDR2 reads YFSETQ. Here the CDR3 reads CASRQGKEQYF.